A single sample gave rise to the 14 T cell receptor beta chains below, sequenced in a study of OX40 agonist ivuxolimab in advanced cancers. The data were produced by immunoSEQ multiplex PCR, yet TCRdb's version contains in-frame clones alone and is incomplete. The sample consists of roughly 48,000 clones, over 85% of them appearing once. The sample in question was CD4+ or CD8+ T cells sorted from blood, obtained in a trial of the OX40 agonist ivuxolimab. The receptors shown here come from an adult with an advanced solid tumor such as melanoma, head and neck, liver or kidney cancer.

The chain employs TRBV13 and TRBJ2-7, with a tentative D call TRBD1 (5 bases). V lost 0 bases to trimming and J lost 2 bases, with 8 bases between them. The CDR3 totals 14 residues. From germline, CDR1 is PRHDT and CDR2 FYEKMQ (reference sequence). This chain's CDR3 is CASSLGLTAYEQYF. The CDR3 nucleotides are TGTGCCAGCAGCTTAGGCCTGACAGCCTACGAGCAGTACTTC.

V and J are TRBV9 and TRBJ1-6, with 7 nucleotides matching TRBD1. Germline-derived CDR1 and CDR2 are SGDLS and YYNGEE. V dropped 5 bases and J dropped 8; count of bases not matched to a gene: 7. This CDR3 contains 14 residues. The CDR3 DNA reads TGTGCCAGCAGTGCGACAGGGTTGGATTCACCCCTCCACTTT. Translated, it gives CASSATGLDSPLHF.

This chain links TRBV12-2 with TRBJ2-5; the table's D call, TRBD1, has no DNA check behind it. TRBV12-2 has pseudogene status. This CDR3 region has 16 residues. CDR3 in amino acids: CASRIPGQGDSETQYF. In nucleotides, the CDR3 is TGTGCAAGTCGCATACCGGGACAGGGCGATTCAGAGACCCAGTACTTC.

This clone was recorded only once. The CDR3 sequence: CASSLEQGAGYGYTF. As DNA, the CDR3 is TGTGCCAGCAGCTTGGAGCAGGGGGCAGGATATGGCTACACCTTC. The chain employs TRBV5-8 and TRBJ1-2, with 8 bases that match TRBD1. The ends lost 0 bases at V and 5 bases at J; junction bases unmatched: 6. This CDR3 region has 15 residues. CDR1 is SGHTS, CDR2 YDEGEE, per germline. The entire variable domain, with the rest obtained from reference TRBV5-8 and TRBJ1-2, is as follows: EAGVTQSPTHLIKTRGQQATLRCSPISGHTSVYWYQQALGLGLQFLLWYDEGEERNRGNFPPRFSGRQFPNYSSELNVNALELEDSALYLCASSLEQGAGYGYTFGSGTRLTVV.

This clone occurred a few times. This CDR3 is CASSYDRGLTEAFF. Written as DNA, the CDR3 is TGTGCCAGCAGTTACGACAGGGGGCTGACTGAAGCTTTCTTT. The chain couples TRBV6-5 to TRBJ1-1, with TRBD1 matching over 10 bases. The CDR3 sequence is 14 residues long. Germline CDR1 is MNHEY and CDR2 is SVGAGI. V trimming: 2 bases; J trimming: 5 bases; junction bases outside the gene matches: 2.

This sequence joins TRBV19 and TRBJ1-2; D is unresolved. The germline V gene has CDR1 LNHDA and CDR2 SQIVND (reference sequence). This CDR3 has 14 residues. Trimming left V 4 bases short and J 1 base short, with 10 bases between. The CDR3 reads CASSNGQVNYGYTF. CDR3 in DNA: TGTGCCAGTAGTAACGGCCAAGTTAACTATGGCTACACCTTC.

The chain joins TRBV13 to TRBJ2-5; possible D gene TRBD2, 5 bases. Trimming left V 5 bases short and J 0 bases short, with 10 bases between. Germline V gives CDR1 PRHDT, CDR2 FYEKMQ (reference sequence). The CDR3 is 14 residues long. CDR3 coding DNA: TGTGCCAGCAGCCGGCCGGGGTACCAAGAGACCCAGTACTTC. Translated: CASSRPGYQETQYF.

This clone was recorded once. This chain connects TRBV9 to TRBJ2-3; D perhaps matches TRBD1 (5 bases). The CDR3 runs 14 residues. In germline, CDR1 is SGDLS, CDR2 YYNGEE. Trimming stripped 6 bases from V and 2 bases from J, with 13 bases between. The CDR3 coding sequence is TGTGCCAGCACCGTGGGGCGGTCCACAGATACGCAGTATTTT. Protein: CASTVGRSTDTQYF.

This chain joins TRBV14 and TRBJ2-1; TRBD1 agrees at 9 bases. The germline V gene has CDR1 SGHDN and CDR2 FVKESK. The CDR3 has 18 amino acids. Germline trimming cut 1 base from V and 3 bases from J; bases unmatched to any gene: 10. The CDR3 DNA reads TGTGCCAGCAGCCAAGCTACCCCGGGACAGGGAATCTACAATGAGCAGTTCTTC. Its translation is CASSQATPGQGIYNEQFF.

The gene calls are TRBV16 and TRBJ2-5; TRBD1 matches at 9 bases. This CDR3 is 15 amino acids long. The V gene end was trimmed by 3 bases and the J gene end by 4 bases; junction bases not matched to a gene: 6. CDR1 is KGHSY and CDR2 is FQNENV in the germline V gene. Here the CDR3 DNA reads TGTGCCAGCAGCCACGGGACAGGGATATTAGAGACCCAGTACTTC. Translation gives CASSHGTGILETQYF.

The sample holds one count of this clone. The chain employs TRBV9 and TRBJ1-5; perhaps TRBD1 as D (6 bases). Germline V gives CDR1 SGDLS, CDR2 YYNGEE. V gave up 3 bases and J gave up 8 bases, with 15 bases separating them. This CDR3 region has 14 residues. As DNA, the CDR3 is TGTGCCAGCAGCGAGGCGGGGGCGACTGAGCCCCAGCATTTT. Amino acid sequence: CASSEAGATEPQHF.

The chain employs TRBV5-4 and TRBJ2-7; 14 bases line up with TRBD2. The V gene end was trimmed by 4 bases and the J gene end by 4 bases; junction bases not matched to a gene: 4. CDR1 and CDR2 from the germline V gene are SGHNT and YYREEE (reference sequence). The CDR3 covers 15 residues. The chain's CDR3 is CASSPGLAGAYEQYF. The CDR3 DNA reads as TGTGCCAGCAGCCCGGGACTAGCGGGGGCTTACGAGCAGTACTTC.

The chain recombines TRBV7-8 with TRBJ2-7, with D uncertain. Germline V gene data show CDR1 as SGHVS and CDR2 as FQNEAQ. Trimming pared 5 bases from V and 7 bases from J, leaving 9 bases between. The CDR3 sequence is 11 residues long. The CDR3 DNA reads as TGTGCCAGCAGCCAAGATTCAGAGCAGTACTTC. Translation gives CASSQDSEQYF.

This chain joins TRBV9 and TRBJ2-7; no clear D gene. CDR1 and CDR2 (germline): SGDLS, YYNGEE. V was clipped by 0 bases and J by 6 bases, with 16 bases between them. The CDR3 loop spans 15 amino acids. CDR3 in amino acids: CASSVAEGLYGEQYF. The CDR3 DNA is TGTGCCAGCAGCGTAGCTGAAGGCCTTTATGGCGAGCAGTACTTC.